This TCR beta chain was sequenced during a study of vaccination effects on CD4 cells after COVID-19. Here immunoSEQ multiplex PCR was the method, and the copy in TCRdb shows in-frame clones only, minus some. The sample lists around 60,000 clones; around 78% were seen once. Regarding this clone: Its antigen is still unknown.

This CDR3 region has 13 residues. Germline V CDR1 and CDR2: LGHNA, YNFKEQ. Trimming removed 4 bases from V and 5 bases from J, with 11 bases in between. ViraFEST assay sequencing came after antigen-specific CD4+ T cells were expanded with viral peptide pools. At the end of about 9 days of culture, CD4+ T cells were isolated. BNT162b2 vaccine or mRNA-1273 vaccine was given to participants in two doses. Vaccinees lacked prior SARS-CoV-2 infection and tested negative for nucleocapsid antibodies. The V call is TRBV4-2, the J call TRBJ1-1; D is unresolved. The material was CD4+ T cells from PBMCs cultured with HCoV-229E spike peptides, obtained after COVID-19 vaccination. The receptor was isolated from a human donor who received a COVID-19 vaccine. The CDR3 DNA follows: TGTGCCAGCAGCCCCGCTTCGGGGACTGAAGCTTTCTTT. It specifies CASSPASGTEAFF.